These T cell receptor beta chains were read from a single sample in a study of blood T cell repertoires in COVID-19. Sequenced by immunoSEQ multiplex PCR; TCRdb stores in-frame clones only, minus some. Altogether some 150,000 clones are present, more than 75% being singletons, with the ten largest covering around 4.4%. Material for sequencing was peripheral blood. These receptors were taken from a man aged 55-75 years with acute or convalescent COVID-19. Both conserved end residues are part of each CDR3. D genes are given only for firm matches. Not every row has a clone size; where given, it reads once, few, many or a size class.

size: NA
V: TRBV19
J: TRBJ2-7
D: TRBD1
CDR3: CASSGPGQFYEQYF
DNA: TGTGCCAGTAGCGGACCGGGACAGTTCTACGAGCAGTACTTC

size: NA
V: TRBV10-3
J: TRBJ2-1
D: TRBD2
CDR3: CAITSGRTSSYNEQFF
DNA: TGTGCCATCACTAGCGGGAGGACGAGCTCCTACAATGAGCAGTTCTTC

size: NA
V: TRBV6-6
J: TRBJ1-5
D: NA
CDR3: CASSYSGDRNQPQHF
DNA: TGTGCCAGCAGTTACTCCGGGGATCGGAATCAGCCCCAGCATTTT

size: NA
V: TRBV6-5
J: TRBJ2-5
D: TRBD1
CDR3: CASSPGQGQETQYF
DNA: TGTGCCAGCAGCCCGGGACAGGGCCAAGAGACCCAGTACTTC

size: NA
V: TRBV18
J: TRBJ2-1
D: TRBD2
CDR3: CASSQGAGATSYNEQFF
DNA: TGTGCCAGCTCACAGGGAGCGGGAGCTACCTCCTACAATGAGCAGTTCTTC

size: NA
V: TRBV28
J: TRBJ2-7
D: NA
CDR3: CASSATGFEQYF
DNA: TGTGCCAGCAGTGCTACGGGGTTCGAGCAGTACTTC

size: few
V: TRBV5-8
J: TRBJ2-3
D: NA
CDR3: CASSLVSLETDTQYF
DNA: TGTGCCAGCAGCTTGGTATCACTAGAGACAGATACGCAGTATTTT

size: NA
V: TRBV7-9
J: TRBJ2-7
D: NA
CDR3: CASSSYYEQYF
DNA: TGTGCCAGCAGCTCGTACTACGAGCAGTACTTC

size: few
V: TRBV7-7
J: TRBJ2-1
D: TRBD2
CDR3: CASSSNLGLAGIDEQFF
DNA: TGTGCTAGCAGCTCCAATTTGGGGCTAGCGGGAATCGATGAGCAGTTCTTC

size: once
V: TRBV4-1
J: TRBJ2-2
D: TRBD2
CDR3: CASSRLAGGGSDTGELFF
DNA: TGCGCCAGCAGCCGACTGGCGGGAGGGGGGTCGGACACCGGGGAGCTGTTTTTT

size: NA
V: TRBV9
J: TRBJ2-1
D: TRBD1
CDR3: CASSPRQGMYEQFF
DNA: TGTGCCAGCAGCCCGAGACAGGGGATGTATGAGCAGTTCTTC

size: NA
V: TRBV14
J: TRBJ2-3
D: NA
CDR3: CASSPVGVSDTQYF
DNA: TGTGCCAGCAGCCCAGTCGGGGTATCAGATACGCAGTATTTT

size: NA
V: TRBV28
J: TRBJ1-4
D: NA
CDR3: CASTSTDATEKLFF
DNA: TGTGCCAGCACCTCAACAGACGCTACTGAAAAACTGTTTTTT

size: NA
V: TRBV19
J: TRBJ2-3
D: TRBD2
CDR3: CASSIPWASGRTDTQYF
DNA: TGTGCCAGTAGTATTCCCTGGGCTAGCGGGAGAACAGATACGCAGTATTTT

size: few
V: TRBV12-5
J: TRBJ1-1
D: TRBD1
CDR3: CASGFGGQGETEAFF
DNA: TGTGCTAGTGGTTTTGGCGGTCAGGGGGAAACTGAAGCTTTCTTT

size: NA
V: TRBV2
J: TRBJ1-2
D: NA
CDR3: CASSGQANYGYTF
DNA: TGTGCCAGCAGTGGGCAGGCCAACTATGGCTACACCTTC

size: NA
V: TRBV27
J: TRBJ2-1
D: TRBD2
CDR3: CASNTGGQSSYNEQFF
DNA: TGTGCCAGCAACACGGGAGGACAAAGCTCCTACAATGAGCAGTTCTTC

size: NA
V: TRBV24-1
J: TRBJ2-1
D: NA
CDR3: CATSDPNGYEQFF
DNA: TGTGCCACCAGTGATCCCAACGGGTATGAGCAGTTCTTC

size: once
V: TRBV25-1
J: TRBJ2-7
D: NA
CDR3: CASRGTGQGIYEQYF
DNA: TGTGCCAGCAGGGGGACCGGGCAGGGGATCTACGAGCAGTACTTC

size: NA
V: TRBV5-6
J: TRBJ2-3
D: NA
CDR3: CASSLASTDTQYF
DNA: TGTGCCAGCAGCTTGGCTAGCACAGATACGCAGTATTTT

size: NA
V: TRBV28
J: TRBJ2-3
D: NA
CDR3: CASRDSSSTDTQYF
DNA: TGTGCCAGCAGGGACAGCTCTAGCACAGATACGCAGTATTTT

size: NA
V: TRBV7-9
J: TRBJ1-4
D: TRBD1
CDR3: CASSLEGQRNEKLFF
DNA: TGTGCCAGCAGCTTAGAGGGACAGCGAAATGAAAAACTGTTTTTT

size: NA
V: TRBV4-1
J: TRBJ2-3
D: NA
CDR3: CASSQELYTDTQYF
DNA: TGCGCCAGCAGCCAAGAACTGTACACAGATACGCAGTATTTT

size: NA
V: TRBV5-8
J: TRBJ2-7
D: NA
CDR3: CASSSRDTYEQYF
DNA: TGTGCCAGCAGCTCCCGGGACACCTACGAGCAGTACTTC

size: NA
V: TRBV5-4
J: TRBJ2-7
D: NA
CDR3: CASGNRETYEQYF
DNA: TGTGCCAGCGGGAACAGGGAGACCTACGAGCAGTACTTC

size: NA
V: TRBV20-1
J: TRBJ2-1
D: NA
CDR3: CSASRGNEQFF
DNA: TGCAGTGCTAGTAGGGGGAATGAGCAGTTCTTC

size: NA
V: TRBV18
J: TRBJ1-1
D: NA
CDR3: CASSPRRAEAFF
DNA: TGTGCCAGCTCACCACGGAGGGCTGAAGCTTTCTTT

size: NA
V: TRBV5-6
J: TRBJ2-3
D: TRBD2
CDR3: CASSSLTSGRRADTDTQYF
DNA: TGTGCCAGCAGCTCACTGACTAGCGGGAGGCGGGCGGACACAGATACGCAGTATTTT

size: few
V: TRBV7-7
J: TRBJ2-2
D: NA
CDR3: CARLKNTGELFF
DNA: TGTGCCCGACTGAAGAACACCGGGGAGCTGTTTTTT

size: once
V: TRBV14
J: TRBJ2-2
D: TRBD2
CDR3: CASSQASVRLAGGELFF
DNA: TGTGCCAGCAGCCAAGCCTCAGTTCGACTAGCGGGAGGGGAGCTGTTTTTT

size: NA
V: TRBV6-6
J: TRBJ1-5
D: NA
CDR3: CASSYSEVNQPQHF
DNA: TGTGCCAGCAGTTACTCGGAGGTAAATCAGCCCCAGCATTTT

size: NA
V: TRBV18
J: TRBJ2-1
D: NA
CDR3: CASSPPAGTNNEQFF
DNA: TGTGCCAGCTCACCTCCGGCTGGGACAAACAATGAGCAGTTCTTC